This T cell receptor beta chain was identified in a study of shared clonotypes between healthy human individuals. Study-level background: The donor group consisted of a couple of women and a few men, aged 18 to 49.

The CDR3 spans 17 residues. V lost 4 bases to trimming and J lost 8 bases; unmatched junction nucleotides: 12. Germline V gives CDR1 SGDLS, CDR2 YYNGEE. Sequenced by immunoSEQ multiplex PCR; TCRdb stores in-frame clones only, minus some. The sample has 150,000 to 200,000 clones; approximately 62% are singletons. This clone was detected ten times or more. Its antigen is not known. Findings and limits, study-wide: Of the naive CD4 clonotypes, approximately 5% were shared across a handful of donors.

This sequence was found in a man aged 30 to 39 in good health. Sequencing input: memory CD4+ T cells sorted from blood. Documented subset: CD45RA-negative fraction. The genes are TRBV9 and TRBJ2-1, with 13 bases identical to TRBD2. The CDR3 region has the DNA TGTGCCAGCAGCTTATCGCCCGGGACTAGCGGGATATATGAGCAGTTCTTC. This translates into CASSLSPGTSGIYEQFF. Filled out from reference TRBV9 and TRBJ2-1, the complete variable domain reads DSGVTQTPKHLITATGQRVTLRCSPRSGDLSVYWYQQSLDQGLQFLIQYYNGEERAKGNILERFSAQQFPDLHSELNLSSLELGDSALYFCASSLSPGTSGIYEQFFGPGTRLTVL.